Following are 32 T cell receptor beta chains from one sample sequenced in a study of blood T cell repertoires in COVID-19. The table came from immunoSEQ multiplex PCR; TCRdb's copy has only in-frame clones and leaves some out. The data contain more than 200,000 clones, around four fifths of them singletons. The sample comprised peripheral blood. These receptor sequences come from a woman aged 45-65 years with acute or convalescent COVID-19.

J is TRBJ1-6 and V is TRBV19; 7 nucleotides agree with TRBD1. With V trimmed by 6 bases and J by 10 bases, 12 bases remained unmatched. Germline CDR1 LNHDA, CDR2 SQIVND (reference sequence). CDR3 length equals 15 residues. CDR3 in DNA: TGTGCCAGTAGCGCGGAAGGGGGCATGGGGTCACCCCTCCACTTT. Amino acids: CASSAEGGMGSPLHF.

The chain is built from TRBV19 and TRBJ2-3; 9 bases map to TRBD1. V lost 3 bases, J lost 5 bases, and 6 bases stayed unmatched. CDR3 length equals 15 residues. CDR1 and CDR2 from the germline V gene are LNHDA and SQIVND (reference sequence). In nucleotides, the CDR3 is TGTGCCAGTAGTATCGGACAGGGGAGCGGAGATACGCAGTATTTT. Translated, it gives CASSIGQGSGDTQYF. Full variable domain (missing parts from reference TRBV19 and TRBJ2-3): DGGITQSPKYLFRKEGQNVTLSCEQNLNHDAMYWYRQDPGQGLRLIYYSQIVNDFQKGDIAEGYSVSREKKESFPLTVTSAQKNPTAFYLCASSIGQGSGDTQYFGPGTRLTVL.

The J gene is TRBJ1-5, the V gene TRBV19; the D is unclear. V was shortened by 3 bases and J by 0 bases, with 18 bases between the two germline ends. The CDR3 runs to 18 residues. The germline V gene has CDR1 LNHDA and CDR2 SQIVND (reference sequence). This CDR3 reads CASSMGLPSSYSNQPQHF. CDR3 nucleotide sequence: TGTGCCAGTAGTATGGGCCTCCCTTCGTCTTATAGCAATCAGCCCCAGCATTTT.

V and J are TRBV6-5 and TRBJ1-1; possibly TRBD1 for D (6 bases). CDR3 length equals 14 residues. Germline CDR1 MNHEY, CDR2 SVGAGI. Trimming stripped 2 bases from V and 3 bases from J, with 10 bases between. In nucleotides, the CDR3 is TGTGCCAGCAGTTACCACAGGGCTGACACTGAAGCTTTCTTT. It codes for CASSYHRADTEAFF.

The chain joins TRBV4-1 to TRBJ2-7, with D unclear. V lost 1 base and J lost 2, with 12 bases in between. Germline V gene lookup returns CDR1 MGHRA and CDR2 YSYEKL. The CDR3 extends over 15 amino acids. The CDR3 nucleotides are TGCGCCAGCAGCCAAGGTTTCAGCGAGACCTACGAGCAGTACTTC. This sequence encodes CASSQGFSETYEQYF.

The CDR3 reads CASSQEGLAVSYEQYF. The DNA of the CDR3 is TGTGCCAGCAGCCAAGAAGGACTAGCGGTCTCCTACGAGCAGTACTTC. This chain connects TRBV4-2 to TRBJ2-7, with 10 nucleotides matching TRBD2. Trimming at V came to 0 bases and at J to 0 bases, leaving 2 bases not matched to a gene. CDR3 length equals 16 residues. Germline V CDR1 and CDR2: LGHNA, YNFKEQ.

A single count supports this clone. V gene TRBV29-1 combines with J gene TRBJ2-1; 9 nucleotides align to TRBD2. Germline assignment: CDR1 SQVTM and CDR2 ANQGSEA. The CDR3 has 14 residues. V dropped 5 bases and J dropped 5; count of bases not matched to a gene: 7. The CDR3 loop is CSVRGLAGHNEQFF. For the CDR3, the DNA is TGCAGCGTTCGCGGTCTAGCGGGACACAATGAGCAGTTCTTC.

This clone showed up just a few times. V usage is TRBV11-2 and J usage is TRBJ2-7, with 7 positions matching TRBD1. CDR1 is SGHAT, CDR2 FQNNGV, per germline. The J segment lost 2 bases and the V segment lost 5 bases, leaving 3 bases of the junction unmatched. The length of the CDR3 is 13 residues. The CDR3 nucleotides are TGTGCCAGCAGCCGGACAGGCCCCTACGAGCAGTACTTC. Protein product: CASSRTGPYEQYF.

J is TRBJ2-1 and V is TRBV6-5; D might be TRBD2 (5 bases). The V gene lost 11 bases and the J gene lost 4 bases, with 18 bases spanning the gap. This CDR3 comprises 14 residues. Germline V lookup: CDR1 MNHEY, CDR2 SVGAGI. This chain's CDR3 is CAGGRTPAYNEQFF. The CDR3 DNA follows: TGTGCCGGAGGACGCACTCCCGCGTACAATGAGCAGTTCTTC.

V is TRBV6-5 and J is TRBJ2-1; 7 bases are shared with TRBD2. The CDR3 is made up of 16 amino acids. CDR1 is MNHEY, CDR2 SVGAGI, per germline. The J segment lost 4 bases and the V segment lost 0 bases, leaving 6 bases of the junction unmatched. The CDR3 coding sequence is TGTGCCAGCAGTTACTCGAGTTCAGCGGGATACAATGAGCAGTTCTTC. It encodes CASSYSSSAGYNEQFF.

V usage is TRBV2 and J usage is TRBJ1-2, with D possibly matching TRBD1 (5 bases). Germline assignment: CDR1 SNHLY and CDR2 FYNNEI. The length of the CDR3 is 14 residues. Trimming stripped 10 bases from V and 2 bases from J, with 17 bases between. CDR3 nucleotide sequence: TGTGCCACCCATAAGGAGGGGCCCAACTATGGCTACACCTTC. The encoded protein is CATHKEGPNYGYTF.

The gene calls are TRBV5-1 and TRBJ1-2; D might be TRBD1 (5 bases). The CDR3 covers 15 residues. Germline-derived CDR1 and CDR2 are SGHRS and YFSETQ. Deletions cut 1 base from V and 4 bases from J, with 14 bases between. CDR3 region: CASSLNTGDSYGYTF. The CDR3 DNA is TGCGCCAGCAGCTTGAATACGGGGGATAGCTATGGCTACACCTTC. Combining the CDR3 with reference TRBV5-1 and TRBJ1-2 gives the whole variable domain KAGVTQTPRYLIKTRGQQVTLSCSPISGHRSVSWYQQTPGQGLQFLFEYFSETQRNKGNFPGRFSGRQFSNSRSEMNVSTLELGDSALYLCASSLNTGDSYGYTFGSGTRLTVV.

J is TRBJ1-5 and V is TRBV28, with 7 bases that match TRBD1. Germline V gene lookup returns CDR1 MDHEN and CDR2 SYDVKM. There are 15 residues in the CDR3. V was clipped by 6 bases and J by 1 base; unmatched bases: 6. Here the CDR3 reads CASRVPGQSNQPQHF. The CDR3 bases are TGTGCCAGCAGAGTCCCGGGACAGAGCAATCAGCCCCAGCATTTT. Supplemented by reference TRBV28 and TRBJ1-5, the full variable domain reads DVKVTQSSRYLVKRTGEKVFLECVQDMDHENMFWYRQDPGLGLRLIYFSYDVKMKEKGDIPEGYSVSREKKERFSLILESASTNQTSMYLCASRVPGQSNQPQHFGDGTRLSIL.

This sequence joins TRBV18 and TRBJ2-2; 8 bases fit TRBD2. The length of the CDR3 is 16 residues. V was pared by 3 bases and J by 2 bases, with 5 bases of the junction left unmatched. Germline V CDR1 and CDR2: KGHSH, LQKENI. CDR3 nucleotide sequence: TGTGCCAGCTCACCCCGGGAGGGGCCCAACACCGGGGAGCTGTTTTTT. It specifies CASSPREGPNTGELFF.

This clone was found once. The gene calls are TRBV27 and TRBJ2-1; TRBD2 aligns across 7 bases. Trimming took 2 bases from V and 7 from J; bases not matched to a gene: 8. CDR3 length: 15 amino acids. Germline CDR1 MNHEY, CDR2 SMNVEV (reference sequence). The CDR3 DNA reads as TGTGCCAGCAGTTTAATGACTAGCTTCCCAAATGAGCAGTTCTTC. Its protein product is CASSLMTSFPNEQFF.

This chain joins TRBV11-2 and TRBJ1-2; tentative D call: TRBD1 (6 bases). From germline, CDR1 is SGHAT and CDR2 FQNNGV. The V gene lost 5 bases and the J gene lost 1 base, with 14 bases spanning the gap. The CDR3 covers 15 residues. CDR3 protein: CASSPRSDSNYGYTF. The DNA of the CDR3 is TGTGCCAGCAGCCCTAGGTCGGACAGTAACTATGGCTACACCTTC. Full variable domain (rest looked up from reference TRBV11-2 and TRBJ1-2): EAGVAQSPRYKIIEKRQSVAFWCNPISGHATLYWYQQILGQGPKLLIQFQNNGVVDDSQLPKDRFSAERLKGVDSTLKIQPAKLEDSAVYLCASSPRSDSNYGYTFGSGTRLTVV.

The V call is TRBV7-6, the J call TRBJ2-5; weak D call: TRBD2 (5 bases). The CDR3 is 11 residues long. Germline CDR1 reads SGHVS; CDR2 reads FNYEAQ. The V and J ends lost 0 bases and 12 bases respectively, with 8 bases between them. The CDR3 DNA reads TGTGCCAGCAGCTTAGCGGGAGCTGAGTACTTC. As protein: CASSLAGAEYF.

The rearrangement uses TRBV5-1 and TRBJ1-2, with 12 bases identical to TRBD1. The junction had 2 bases not matched to a gene; V was cut back by 5 bases and J by 6 bases. The CDR3 covers 13 residues. Germline-derived CDR1 and CDR2 are SGHRS and YFSETQ. The CDR3, as DNA: TGCGCCAGCAGTGGGACAGGGGGCGATGGCTACACCTTC. Protein: CASSGTGGDGYTF.

The J gene is TRBJ1-5, the V gene TRBV19; D is uncertain. Germline V gene data show CDR1 as LNHDA and CDR2 as SQIVND (reference sequence). V lost 2 bases, J lost 0 bases, and 5 bases lay in between. This CDR3 region has 14 residues. The CDR3 DNA reads TGTGCCAGTAGTATACAACATAGCAATCAGCCCCAGCATTTT. Protein: CASSIQHSNQPQHF.

The chain employs TRBV9 and TRBJ2-1, with a possible D match to TRBD1 (6 bases). The V gene lost 0 bases and the J gene lost 5 bases, with 12 bases spanning the gap. The germline V gene has CDR1 SGDLS and CDR2 YYNGEE. CDR3 length: 15 amino acids. This CDR3 is CASSVEGHSNNEQFF. CDR3 nucleotide sequence: TGTGCCAGCAGCGTAGAGGGACATTCGAACAATGAGCAGTTCTTC. The full variable domain, in which reference TRBV9 and TRBJ2-1 provide the parts outside the CDR3, is DSGVTQTPKHLITATGQRVTLRCSPRSGDLSVYWYQQSLDQGLQFLIQYYNGEERAKGNILERFSAQQFPDLHSELNLSSLELGDSALYFCASSVEGHSNNEQFFGPGTRLTVL.

The chain uses TRBV10-2 and TRBJ2-3, with D possibly matching TRBD2 (5 bases). This CDR3 has 14 residues. The V gene lost 4 bases and the J gene lost 2 bases, with 10 bases spanning the gap. Germline V gives CDR1 WSHSY, CDR2 SAAADI. The chain's CDR3 is CASSATRSTDTQYF. The CDR3 DNA reads TGCGCCAGCAGTGCCACTAGATCCACAGATACGCAGTATTTT.

V is TRBV6-4 and J is TRBJ2-3; TRBD1 matches at 9 bases. The CDR3 extends over 15 amino acids. CDR1 and CDR2 from the germline V gene are MRHNA and SNTAGT. The V gene end was trimmed by 7 bases and the J gene end by 5 bases; junction bases not matched to a gene: 10. CDR3 DNA sequence: TGTGCCAGCAAAAGGGGACAGGGTAACGGAGATACGCAGTATTTT. The encoded protein is CASKRGQGNGDTQYF.

The gene calls are TRBV7-3 and TRBJ2-7; a weak D match, TRBD1 (5 bases). The V end was cut by 5 bases, the J end by 1 base, with 15 bases between. The CDR3 has 15 residues. Germline V lookup: CDR1 SGHTA, CDR2 FQGTGA. In nucleotides, the CDR3 is TGTGCCAGCAGCCCTTTACCAGGGTCTTCCTACGAGCAGTACTTC. Protein: CASSPLPGSSYEQYF.

V usage is TRBV25-1 and J usage is TRBJ1-2, with D perhaps TRBD1 (5 bases). V gave up 3 bases and J gave up 7 bases, with 18 bases separating them. Germline V gene data show CDR1 as MGHDK and CDR2 as SYGVNS. There are 15 residues in the CDR3. CDR3 DNA: TGTGCCAGCAGTGACGCGGGACGACTCTGGGGTGGCTACACCTTC. It encodes CASSDAGRLWGGYTF.

The chain recombines TRBV6-5 with TRBJ2-3, with TRBD1 as a possible D gene (6 bases). Per the germline V gene, CDR1 is MNHEY and CDR2 is SVGAGI. V lost 6 bases, J lost 4 bases, and 14 bases lay in between. The CDR3 runs 14 residues. This CDR3 reads CASRAQGTPDTQYF. Written as DNA, the CDR3 is TGTGCCAGCAGAGCACAGGGAACCCCAGATACGCAGTATTTT.

The genes are TRBV19 and TRBJ1-4; perhaps TRBD1 as D (6 bases). Germline V gene data show CDR1 as LNHDA and CDR2 as SQIVND (reference sequence). V was trimmed by 6 bases and J by 5 bases, leaving 10 bases between them. The CDR3 sequence is 13 residues long. The CDR3 sequence: CASRDRQNEKLFF. Written as DNA, the CDR3 is TGTGCCAGTAGGGACAGACAGAATGAAAAACTGTTTTTT.

The chain joins TRBV28 to TRBJ2-5; 7 positions agree with TRBD1. Germline lookup yields CDR1 MDHEN and CDR2 SYDVKM. V was clipped by 5 bases and J by 1 base; unmatched bases: 4. CDR3 size: 14 residues. The DNA for the CDR3 is TGTGCCAGCAGTGACAGGGCGAGCCAAGAGACCCAGTACTTC. Its translation: CASSDRASQETQYF. Full variable domain (missing parts from reference TRBV28 and TRBJ2-5): DVKVTQSSRYLVKRTGEKVFLECVQDMDHENMFWYRQDPGLGLRLIYFSYDVKMKEKGDIPEGYSVSREKKERFSLILESASTNQTSMYLCASSDRASQETQYFGPGTRLLVL.

The chain employs TRBV10-1 and TRBJ2-5; a possible D gene is TRBD2 (5 bases). The V end was cut by 3 bases, the J end by 5 bases, with 10 bases between. The CDR3 has 13 residues. Germline CDR1 and CDR2: WNHNN and SYGVQD (reference sequence). As DNA, the CDR3 is TGCGCCAGCAGTGATACGGTAGCGGAGACCCAGTACTTC. This codes for CASSDTVAETQYF.

V gene TRBV5-1 combines with J gene TRBJ1-1; 7 nucleotides align to TRBD1. Germline loops: CDR1 SGHRS, CDR2 YFSETQ. With V trimmed by 1 base and J by 4 bases, 7 bases remained unmatched. CDR3 size: 15 residues. This CDR3 reads CASSLSQGTGTEAFF. CDR3 DNA: TGCGCCAGCAGCTTGTCACAGGGGACGGGCACTGAAGCTTTCTTT.

Only one count was recorded for this clone. Other DNA sequences in the same sample also yield this CDR3. The chain is built from TRBV6-1 and TRBJ1-5; no definite D call. Germline values: CDR1 MNHNS, CDR2 SASEGT. The ends were cut back, 0 bases at V and 6 bases at J, with 6 bases in the middle. This CDR3 is 13 amino acids long. Written as DNA, the CDR3 is TGTGCCAGCAGTGAAGCCGGAGGTCAGCCCCAGCATTTT. Residues: CASSEAGGQPQHF.

The genes are TRBV27 and TRBJ1-1, with 7 bases matching TRBD1. Trimming removed 7 bases from V and 5 bases from J; junction bases left unmatched: 7. The CDR3 totals 13 residues. The germline gives CDR1 MNHEY, CDR2 SMNVEV (reference sequence). The CDR3 region has the DNA TGTGCCAGCAACCTCAGGGGGGATACTGAAGCTTTCTTT. Protein sequence: CASNLRGDTEAFF.

The gene calls are TRBV5-4 and TRBJ2-1; the match to TRBD2 covers 15 bases. The V segment lost 5 bases and the J segment 9 bases; nucleotides outside the gene matches: 9. The length of the CDR3 is 16 residues. The germline gives CDR1 SGHNT, CDR2 YYREEE (reference sequence). CDR3 protein: CASRLSGLAGGGEQFF. The CDR3 DNA reads TGTGCCAGCAGGCTTAGCGGACTAGCGGGAGGGGGTGAGCAGTTCTTC. Drawing the rest from reference TRBV5-4 and TRBJ2-1, the complete variable domain is ETGVTQSPTHLIKTRGQQVTLRCSSQSGHNTVSWYQQALGQGPQFIFQYYREEENGRGNFPPRFSGLQFPNYSSELNVNALELDDSALYLCASRLSGLAGGGEQFFGPGTRLTVL.